This entry concerns a single TCR beta chain. This sample is drawn from a study of control samples from healthy donors and cancer patients. TCRdb's copy holds only in-frame clones and misses some; the assay was immunoSEQ multiplex PCR. This sample yields approximately 220,000 clones, of which around 94% are seen a single time; approximately 1.5% belongs to the top ten. Trimming cost V 4 bases and J 1 base; bases outside gene matches: 1. Per the germline V gene, CDR1 is LGHNA and CDR2 is YNFKEQ. This CDR3 spans 15 amino acids. The source is a man between 50 and 59 years old in good health. The sample taken for sequencing was blood. The chain links TRBV4-2 to TRBJ1-6; 7 bases are a match to TRBD1. DNA of the CDR3: TGTGCCAGCAGCCCGACAGGGTCCTATAATTCACCCCTCCACTTT. It yields the protein CASSPTGSYNSPLHF.